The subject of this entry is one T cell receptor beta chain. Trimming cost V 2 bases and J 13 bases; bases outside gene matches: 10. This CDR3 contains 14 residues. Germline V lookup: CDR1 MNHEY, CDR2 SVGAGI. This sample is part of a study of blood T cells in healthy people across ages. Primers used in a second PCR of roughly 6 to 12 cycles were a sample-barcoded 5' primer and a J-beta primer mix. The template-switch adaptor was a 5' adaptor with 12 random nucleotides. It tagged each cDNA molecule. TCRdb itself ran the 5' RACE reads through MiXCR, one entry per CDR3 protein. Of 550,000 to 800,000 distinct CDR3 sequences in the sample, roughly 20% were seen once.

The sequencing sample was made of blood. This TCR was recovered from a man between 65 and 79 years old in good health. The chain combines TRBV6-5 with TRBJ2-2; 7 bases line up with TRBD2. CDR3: CASSYALGGIGLFF. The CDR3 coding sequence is TGTGCCAGCAGTTACGCCCTCGGGGGGATCGGGCTGTTTTTT.